Listed here are 13 T cell receptor beta chains from one sample, sequenced in a study of neurological immune-mediated disorders. MiXCR, run by TCRdb on the 5' RACE reads, gives a single entry per CDR3 protein. The table lists about 66,000 distinct CDR3 sequences, roughly 3.9% of them singletons, with approximately 1.2% in the top ten. The sample consisted of PBMCs. Receptor source: a man aged 25-45 years with multiple sclerosis.

This clonotype has at least ten counts. The gene calls are TRBV5-4 and TRBJ1-1; 7 nucleotides agree with TRBD1. Germline lookup yields CDR1 SGHNT and CDR2 YYREEE (reference sequence). Trimming took 4 bases from V and 2 from J; bases not matched to a gene: 5. This CDR3 spans 14 amino acids. CDR3 sequence (DNA): TGTGCCAGCAGCGAGGGACAGCTTAACACTGAAGCTTTCTTT. Protein product: CASSEGQLNTEAFF.

There are many counts of this clonotype. The rearrangement links TRBV3-1 to TRBJ1-2; D not certain. CDR3 size: 15 residues. V was trimmed by 4 bases and J by 1 base, leaving 13 bases between them. Germline loops: CDR1 LGHDT, CDR2 YNNKEL (reference sequence). CDR3 amino acids: CASSRGRTGNYGYTF. In nucleotides, the CDR3 is TGTGCCAGCAGCCGAGGACGGACCGGTAACTATGGCTACACCTTC.

This clonotype was seen only a few times. V and J are TRBV4-1 and TRBJ1-2, with TRBD1 matching over 7 bases. With 3 bases clipped from V and 6 bases from J, the junction kept 7 bases outside the gene matches. This CDR3 comprises 14 residues. CDR1 and CDR2 (germline): MGHRA, YSYEKL. The CDR3 sequence: CASSHQGGADGYTF. The CDR3 coding sequence is TGCGCCAGCAGCCATCAAGGGGGCGCGGATGGCTACACCTTC.

The table lists this clonotype with a few counts. The rearrangement links TRBV7-6 to TRBJ1-1; the D is unclear. Germline values: CDR1 SGHVS, CDR2 FNYEAQ. Deletions cut 2 bases from V and 6 bases from J, with 13 bases between. The CDR3 spans 14 residues. CDR3 nucleotide sequence: TGTGCCAGCAGCTTACCGGACTCTCCGGCTGAAGCTTTCTTT. Its protein product is CASSLPDSPAEAFF.

This clonotype was observed many times. The chain is built from TRBV20-1 and TRBJ2-1, with 12 bases identical to TRBD2. This CDR3 has 16 residues. Germline CDR1 is DFQATT and CDR2 is SNEGSKA (reference sequence). V lost 6 bases to trimming and J lost 0 bases; unmatched junction nucleotides: 6. The CDR3 DNA sequence: TGCAGTGCCCTAACTAGCGGGGGGCCCTCCTACAATGAGCAGTTCTTC. Protein sequence: CSALTSGGPSYNEQFF.

To note about this clonotype: This may be a read error, as it is one base from a much larger clone. The chain joins TRBV7-6 to TRBJ2-6; D tentatively fits TRBD1 or TRBD2 (6 bases each). The CDR3 contains 16 residues. Looked up from germline, CDR1 is SGHVS and CDR2 is FNYEAQ. CDR3 residues: CASSLEGGSGAKVLTF. CDR3 DNA sequence: TGTGCCAGCAGCTTGGAGGGGGGATCTGGGGCCAAAGTCCTGACTTTC.

At least ten counts were recorded for this clonotype. DNA of the CDR3: TGTGCCATCCGGGAGGCAGGCCAAATCTACGAGCAGTACTTC. As protein: CAIREAGQIYEQYF. V gene TRBV10-3 combines with J gene TRBJ2-7; 7 nucleotides align to TRBD2. The trim removed 8 bases at V and 3 bases at J, leaving 10 bases unmatched. The CDR3 contains 14 residues. CDR1 is ENHRY and CDR2 is SYGVKD in the germline V gene.

This clonotype was observed at least ten times. The J gene is TRBJ1-5, the V gene TRBV29-1, with no clear D. Germline CDR1 and CDR2: SQVTM and ANQGSEA. Trimming shortened V by 7 bases and J by 2 bases, and 18 bases separated the two germline ends. The CDR3 consists of 15 residues. CDR3 in amino acids: CSALEGGLGNQPQHF. Here the CDR3 DNA reads TGCAGCGCACTGGAGGGAGGATTAGGCAATCAGCCCCAGCATTTT.

This clonotype was seen repeatedly, ten times or more. The chain links TRBV7-2 to TRBJ1-2, with a weak D call TRBD1 (5 bases). Trimming stripped 1 base from V and 8 bases from J, with 11 bases between. There are 13 residues in the CDR3. The germline V gene encodes CDR1 SGHTA and CDR2 FQGNSA. The CDR3 DNA reads TGTGCCAGCAGCTTAGGACAGAACGCCGGCTACACCTTC. This codes for CASSLGQNAGYTF.

This clonotype was observed at least ten times. The rearrangement links TRBV6-5 to TRBJ2-6; D gene uncertain. CDR3 size: 13 residues. From germline, CDR1 is MNHEY and CDR2 SVGAGI. V was clipped by 7 bases and J by 0 bases, with 4 bases between them. In DNA, the CDR3 is TGTGCCAGCACCTACTCTGGGGCCAACGTCCTGACTTTC. This sequence encodes CASTYSGANVLTF.

The chain carries TRBV19 and TRBJ2-2; D is ambiguous. V was clipped by 3 bases and J by 3 bases, with 8 bases between them. The CDR3 totals 14 residues. Looked up from germline, CDR1 is LNHDA and CDR2 is SQIVND (reference sequence). This CDR3 is CASSIREYTGELFF. CDR3 DNA sequence: TGTGCCAGTAGTATCCGCGAGTACACCGGGGAGCTGTTTTTT.

This clonotype was observed many times. V is TRBV5-1 and J is TRBJ2-3, with 12 bases matching TRBD2. J was trimmed by 6 bases and V by 6 bases; bases with no gene match: 11. The germline V gene has CDR1 SGHRS and CDR2 YFSETQ. The CDR3 consists of 16 residues. Here the CDR3 reads CASTPFLAGGADTQYF. CDR3 nucleotide sequence: TGCGCCAGCACCCCTTTTCTAGCGGGGGGGGCCGATACGCAGTATTTT.

This clonotype was seen ten or more times. The CDR3, as DNA: TGTGCCAGCAGCTTCGCTGGCAGCCTTCTAGCCAAAAACATTCAGTACTTC. This codes for CASSFAGSLLAKNIQYF. This sequence joins TRBV5-6 and TRBJ2-4, with D uncertain. CDR1 and CDR2 (germline): SGHDT, YYEEEE. The length of the CDR3 is 17 residues. Trimming removed 2 bases from V and 0 bases from J, with 15 bases in between.